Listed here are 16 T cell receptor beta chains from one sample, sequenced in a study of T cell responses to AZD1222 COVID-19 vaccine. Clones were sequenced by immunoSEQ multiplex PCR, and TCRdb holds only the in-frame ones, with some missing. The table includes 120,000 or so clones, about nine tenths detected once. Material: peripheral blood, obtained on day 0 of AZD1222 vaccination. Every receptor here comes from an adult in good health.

For the CDR3, the DNA is TGTGCCAGCAGATTAGGCGGACAGGGAGGGACTGAAGCTTTCTTT. This translates into CASRLGGQGGTEAFF. V is TRBV28 and J is TRBJ1-1, with 8 bases identical to TRBD1. V lost 6 bases to trimming and J lost 5 bases; unmatched junction nucleotides: 11. The CDR3 loop spans 15 amino acids. Looked up from germline, CDR1 is MDHEN and CDR2 is SYDVKM.

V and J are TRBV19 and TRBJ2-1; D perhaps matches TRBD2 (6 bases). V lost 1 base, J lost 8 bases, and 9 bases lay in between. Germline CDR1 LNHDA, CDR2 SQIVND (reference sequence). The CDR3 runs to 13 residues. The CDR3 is CASSIGRDDEQFF. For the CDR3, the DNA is TGTGCCAGTAGTATAGGGAGGGATGATGAGCAGTTCTTC. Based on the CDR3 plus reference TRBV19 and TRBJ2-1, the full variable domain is DGGITQSPKYLFRKEGQNVTLSCEQNLNHDAMYWYRQDPGQGLRLIYYSQIVNDFQKGDIAEGYSVSREKKESFPLTVTSAQKNPTAFYLCASSIGRDDEQFFGPGTRLTVL.

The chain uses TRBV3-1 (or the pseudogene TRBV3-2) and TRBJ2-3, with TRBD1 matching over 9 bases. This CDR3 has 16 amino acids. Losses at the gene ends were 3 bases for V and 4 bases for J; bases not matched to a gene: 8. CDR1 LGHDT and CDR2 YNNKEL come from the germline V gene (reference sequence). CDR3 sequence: CASSQGLQGAPDTQYF. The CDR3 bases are TGTGCCAGCAGCCAGGGTCTACAGGGGGCCCCAGATACGCAGTATTTT.

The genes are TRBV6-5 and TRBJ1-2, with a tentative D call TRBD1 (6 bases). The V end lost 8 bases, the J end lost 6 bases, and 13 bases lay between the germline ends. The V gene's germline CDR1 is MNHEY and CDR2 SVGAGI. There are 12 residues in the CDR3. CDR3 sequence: CASRGTSHGYTF. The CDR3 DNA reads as TGTGCCAGCCGAGGGACATCACATGGCTACACCTTC.

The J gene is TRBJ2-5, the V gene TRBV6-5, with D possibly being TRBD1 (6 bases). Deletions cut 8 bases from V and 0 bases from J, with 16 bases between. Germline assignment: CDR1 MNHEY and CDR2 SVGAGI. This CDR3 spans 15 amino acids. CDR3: CASLPDGTYQETQYF. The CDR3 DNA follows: TGTGCCAGCCTACCCGACGGGACATACCAAGAGACCCAGTACTTC.

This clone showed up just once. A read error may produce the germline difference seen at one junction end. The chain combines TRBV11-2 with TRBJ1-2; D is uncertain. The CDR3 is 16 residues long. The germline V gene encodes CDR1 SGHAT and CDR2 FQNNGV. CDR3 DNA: TGTGCCAGCAGTTTAGACGGGGTCCAAGCTAACTATGGCTACACCTTC. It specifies CASSLDGVQANYGYTF.

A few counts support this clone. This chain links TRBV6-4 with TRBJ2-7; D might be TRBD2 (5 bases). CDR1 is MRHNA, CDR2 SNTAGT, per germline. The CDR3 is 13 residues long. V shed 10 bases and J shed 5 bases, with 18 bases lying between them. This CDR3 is CATPPGSSDEQYF. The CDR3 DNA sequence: TGTGCCACCCCCCCGGGGAGTAGTGACGAGCAGTACTTC.

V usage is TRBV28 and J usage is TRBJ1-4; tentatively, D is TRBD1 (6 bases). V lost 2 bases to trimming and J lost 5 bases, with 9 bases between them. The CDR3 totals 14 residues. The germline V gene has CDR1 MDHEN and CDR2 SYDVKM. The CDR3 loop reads CASSLTGWNEKLFF. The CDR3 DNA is TGTGCCAGCAGTTTAACAGGGTGGAATGAAAAACTGTTTTTT.

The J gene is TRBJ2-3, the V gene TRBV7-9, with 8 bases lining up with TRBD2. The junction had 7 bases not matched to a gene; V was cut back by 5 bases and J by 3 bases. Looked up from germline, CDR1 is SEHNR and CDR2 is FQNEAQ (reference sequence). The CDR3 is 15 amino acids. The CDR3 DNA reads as TGTGCCAGCAGCCCCCGGGGGGGGTTTACAGATACGCAGTATTTT. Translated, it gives CASSPRGGFTDTQYF. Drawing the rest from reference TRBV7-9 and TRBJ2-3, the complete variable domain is DTGVSQNPRHKITKRGQNVTFRCDPISEHNRLYWYRQTLGQGPEFLTYFQNEAQLEKSRLLSDRFSAERPKGSFSTLEIQRTEQGDSAMYLCASSPRGGFTDTQYFGPGTRLTVL.

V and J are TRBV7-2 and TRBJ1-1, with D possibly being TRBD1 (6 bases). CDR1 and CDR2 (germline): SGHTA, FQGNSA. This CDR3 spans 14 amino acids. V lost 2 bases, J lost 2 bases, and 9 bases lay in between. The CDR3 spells CASSLYRANTEAFF. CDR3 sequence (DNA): TGTGCCAGCAGCTTATACAGGGCAAACACTGAAGCTTTCTTT. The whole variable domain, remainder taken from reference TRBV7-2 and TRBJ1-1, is GAGVSQSPSNKVTEKGKDVELRCDPISGHTALYWYRQSLGQGLEFLIYFQGNSAPDKSGLPSDRFSAERTGGSVSTLTIQRTQQEDSAVYLCASSLYRANTEAFFGQGTRLTVV.

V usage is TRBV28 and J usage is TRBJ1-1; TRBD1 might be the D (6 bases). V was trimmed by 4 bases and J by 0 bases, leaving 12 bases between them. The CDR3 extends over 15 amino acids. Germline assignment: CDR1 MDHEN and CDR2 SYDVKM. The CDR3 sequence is CASSSLTGLNTEAFF. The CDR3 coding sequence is TGTGCCAGCAGTTCCCTGACAGGATTGAACACTGAAGCTTTCTTT.

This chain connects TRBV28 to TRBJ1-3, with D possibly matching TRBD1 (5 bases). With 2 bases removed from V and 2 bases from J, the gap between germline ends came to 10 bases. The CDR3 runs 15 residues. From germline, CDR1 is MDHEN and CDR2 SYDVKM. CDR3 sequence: CASSLRGSPGNTIYF. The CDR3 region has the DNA TGTGCCAGCAGTTTACGGGGGAGTCCTGGAAACACCATATATTTT. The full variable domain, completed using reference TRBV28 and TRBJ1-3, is DVKVTQSSRYLVKRTGEKVFLECVQDMDHENMFWYRQDPGLGLRLIYFSYDVKMKEKGDIPEGYSVSREKKERFSLILESASTNQTSMYLCASSLRGSPGNTIYFGEGSWLTVV.

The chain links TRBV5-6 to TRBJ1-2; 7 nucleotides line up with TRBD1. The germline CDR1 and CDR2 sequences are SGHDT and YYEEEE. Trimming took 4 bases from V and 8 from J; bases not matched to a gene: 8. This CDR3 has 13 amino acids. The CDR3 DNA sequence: TGTGCCAGCAGCCCTCACAGGGGAGAAGGCTACACCTTC. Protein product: CASSPHRGEGYTF.

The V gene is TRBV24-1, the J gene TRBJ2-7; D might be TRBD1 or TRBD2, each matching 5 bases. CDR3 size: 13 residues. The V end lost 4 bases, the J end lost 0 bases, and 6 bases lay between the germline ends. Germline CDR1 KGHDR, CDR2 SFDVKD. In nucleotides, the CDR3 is TGTGCCACCAGTGACGGGACCTCCTACGAGCAGTACTTC. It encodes CATSDGTSYEQYF.

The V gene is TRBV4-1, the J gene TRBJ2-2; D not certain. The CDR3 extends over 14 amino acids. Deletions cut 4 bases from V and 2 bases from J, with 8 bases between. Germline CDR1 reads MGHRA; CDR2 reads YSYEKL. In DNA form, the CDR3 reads TGCGCCAGCAGCCTATCCGAAAACACCGGGGAGCTGTTTTTT. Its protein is CASSLSENTGELFF.

The CDR3 protein is CASSVAGGTDTQYF. The CDR3 region has the DNA TGTGCCAGCAGTGTAGCGGGTGGCACAGATACGCAGTATTTT. The rearrangement uses TRBV27 and TRBJ2-3, with 7 bases identical to TRBD2. The CDR3 consists of 14 residues. CDR1 is MNHEY and CDR2 is SMNVEV in the germline V gene (reference sequence). V lost 5 bases and J lost 1; bases outside the gene matches: 3.